This T cell receptor beta chain was sequenced for a study of T cell changes during pregnancy in multiple sclerosis. Losses at the gene ends were 3 bases for V and 3 bases for J; bases not matched to a gene: 4. Germline loops: CDR1 SEHNR, CDR2 FQNEAQ (reference sequence). This CDR3 is built from 14 residues. Method: immunoSEQ multiplex PCR; TCRdb's copy keeps in-frame clones and lacks some. The top ten hold about 3.4% of the sample, which has about 97,000 clones, more than 85% seen once. The sample consisted of peripheral blood, taken in the second trimester of pregnancy. The TCR was taken from a female donor with multiple sclerosis, enrolled in a pregnancy study. This rearrangement joins TRBV7-9 to TRBJ2-5; 7 bases match TRBD1. The CDR3 region has the DNA TGTGCCAGCAGCTTTAGGGACAGAGAAGAGACCCAGTACTTC. As protein: CASSFRDREETQYF.